One and the same sample provided the 20 T cell receptor beta chains below, sequenced in a study of cytomegalovirus exposure and HLA in healthy donors. Here immunoSEQ multiplex PCR was the method, and the copy in TCRdb shows in-frame clones only, minus some. This table has over 200,000 clones, around nine tenths appearing once. The sample was PBMCs. The source is a woman between 18 and 29 years old in good health and CMV-seronegative.

The rearrangement joins TRBV2 to TRBJ2-5; 9 bases match TRBD2. The germline CDR1 and CDR2 sequences are SNHLY and FYNNEI. The CDR3 consists of 12 residues. The trim removed 9 bases at V and 9 bases at J, leaving 8 bases unmatched. The CDR3 reads CASTSGLLAQYF. The CDR3 nucleotides read TGTGCCAGTACTAGCGGGTTGCTCGCCCAGTACTTC.

The chain is built from TRBV4-1 and TRBJ2-7; TRBD1 matches at 12 bases. The CDR3 is made up of 15 amino acids. Germline V lookup: CDR1 MGHRA, CDR2 YSYEKL. The ends lost 1 base at V and 7 bases at J; junction bases unmatched: 5. The CDR3 loop reads CASSQGDRGLYEQYF. DNA for the CDR3: TGCGCCAGCAGCCAAGGGGACAGGGGGCTATATGAGCAGTACTTC.

This rearrangement joins TRBV6-5 to TRBJ2-7; perhaps TRBD2 as D (7 bases). Looked up from germline, CDR1 is MNHEY and CDR2 is SVGAGI. The CDR3 contains 14 residues. V was pared by 7 bases and J by 13 bases, with 26 bases between. Here the CDR3 DNA reads TGTGCCAGCACTCCCCGGGGGGCTAGCGGTAGGTCTTACTTC. This gives the protein CASTPRGASGRSYF.

This clone occurred a few times. V is TRBV6-4 and J is TRBJ2-1; the match to TRBD2 covers 7 bases. Germline trimming cut 2 bases from V and 7 bases from J; bases unmatched to any gene: 8. This CDR3 comprises 15 residues. Germline values: CDR1 MRHNA, CDR2 SNTAGT. CDR3 region: CASSDVAGAANEQFF. The CDR3 region has the DNA TGTGCCAGCAGTGACGTCGCGGGAGCGGCAAATGAGCAGTTCTTC.

V gene TRBV28 combines with J gene TRBJ2-1, with a tentative D call TRBD2 (6 bases). Trimming stripped 8 bases from V and 0 bases from J, with 8 bases between. CDR3 length: 13 amino acids. Per the germline V gene, CDR1 is MDHEN and CDR2 is SYDVKM. Here the CDR3 DNA reads TGTGCCAGCGGGGGGAGCTCCTACAATGAGCAGTTCTTC. It translates to CASGGSSYNEQFF.

The sample holds a few counts of this clone. The J gene is TRBJ1-4, the V gene TRBV7-9; 9 bases fit TRBD1. The trim removed 5 bases at V and 7 bases at J, leaving 2 bases unmatched. Germline V gene data show CDR1 as SEHNR and CDR2 as FQNEAQ (reference sequence). This CDR3 spans 13 amino acids. CDR3 DNA: TGTGCCAGCAGCAGGGACAGGGTTGAAAAACTGTTTTTT. Encoded protein: CASSRDRVEKLFF.

The chain combines TRBV28 with TRBJ2-1; TRBD2 aligns across 8 bases. The V gene's germline CDR1 is MDHEN and CDR2 SYDVKM. V lost 6 bases and J lost 8; bases outside the gene matches: 18. The CDR3 sequence is 17 residues long. CDR3 sequence: CASSPGLAGLSGDEQFF. The CDR3 DNA reads as TGTGCCAGCAGCCCCGGACTAGCTGGCCTCTCTGGGGATGAGCAGTTCTTC.

The chain uses TRBV27 and TRBJ2-7; D is ambiguous. Germline V CDR1 and CDR2: MNHEY, SMNVEV (reference sequence). This CDR3 has 15 amino acids. V was shortened by 0 bases and J by 0 bases, with 9 bases between the two germline ends. CDR3 in amino acids: CASSLSTASSYEQYF. As DNA, the CDR3 is TGTGCCAGCAGTTTATCCACTGCGAGCTCCTACGAGCAGTACTTC.

The chain carries TRBV7-9 and TRBJ2-1; 10 nucleotides line up with TRBD1. V shed 3 bases and J 8 bases; nucleotides not matched to a gene: 7. CDR3 length equals 15 residues. CDR1 and CDR2 from the germline V gene are SEHNR and FQNEAQ (reference sequence). The CDR3 sequence is CASSLPADRGDEQFF. The CDR3 DNA sequence: TGTGCCAGCAGCTTGCCAGCGGACAGGGGGGATGAGCAGTTCTTC.

This clone is medium-sized by share. The rearrangement joins TRBV10-3 to TRBJ2-6; weak D call: TRBD2 (6 bases). The CDR3 loop spans 16 amino acids. Trimming left V 0 bases short and J 1 base short, with 7 bases between. Germline loops: CDR1 ENHRY, CDR2 SYGVKD. CDR3 in DNA: TGTGCCATCAGTGAGTCTGCGGGGTCTGGGGCCAACGTCCTGACTTTC. Encoded protein: CAISESAGSGANVLTF.

The rearrangement joins TRBV7-9 to TRBJ2-2, with D perhaps TRBD2 (5 bases). The germline V and J ends were trimmed by 4 bases and 3 bases, with 12 bases remaining between them. Looked up from germline, CDR1 is SEHNR and CDR2 is FQNEAQ (reference sequence). This CDR3 region has 15 residues. DNA for the CDR3: TGTGCCAGCAGCTCCGGACTCGTTTACACCGGGGAGCTGTTTTTT. Protein product: CASSSGLVYTGELFF.

The gene calls are TRBV11-2 and TRBJ1-2; tentatively, D is TRBD1 (5 bases). The CDR3 is 17 residues long. The germline V and J ends were trimmed by 4 bases and 0 bases, with 18 bases remaining between them. The V gene's germline CDR1 is SGHAT and CDR2 FQNNGV. CDR3 loop: CASSSLPRQNSNYGYTF. In DNA, the CDR3 is TGTGCCAGCAGCTCCCTACCTCGACAGAATTCTAACTATGGCTACACCTTC.

This sequence joins TRBV28 and TRBJ1-1; the D gene is possibly TRBD1 (5 bases). Trimming stripped 2 bases from V and 7 bases from J, with 20 bases between. The CDR3 extends over 16 amino acids. From germline, CDR1 is MDHEN and CDR2 SYDVKM. The CDR3 DNA reads TGTGCCAGCAGTTTAGGGGGGTGGTTGGAGGCCGGTGAAGCTTTCTTT. This encodes CASSLGGWLEAGEAFF. Variable domain in full (rest from reference TRBV28 and TRBJ1-1): DVKVTQSSRYLVKRTGEKVFLECVQDMDHENMFWYRQDPGLGLRLIYFSYDVKMKEKGDIPEGYSVSREKKERFSLILESASTNQTSMYLCASSLGGWLEAGEAFFGQGTRLTVV.

The chain links TRBV7-9 to TRBJ1-4, with a weak D call TRBD1 (6 bases). Per germline, CDR1 SEHNR and CDR2 FQNEAQ (reference sequence). The CDR3 spans 12 residues. The ends were cut back, 3 bases at V and 7 bases at J, with 6 bases in the middle. In DNA, the CDR3 is TGTGCCAGCAGCTTCAGGGGTGAAAAACTGTTTTTT. Translation gives CASSFRGEKLFF.

The genes are TRBV5-4 and TRBJ2-1; 10 nucleotides align to TRBD1. The CDR3 extends over 15 amino acids. Germline-derived CDR1 and CDR2 are SGHNT and YYREEE (reference sequence). V was pared by 2 bases and J by 7 bases, with 6 bases of the junction left unmatched. The CDR3: CASSFWDRGRNEQFF. The CDR3 coding sequence is TGTGCCAGCAGCTTTTGGGACAGGGGTCGAAATGAGCAGTTCTTC. The full variable domain, completed using reference TRBV5-4 and TRBJ2-1, is ETGVTQSPTHLIKTRGQQVTLRCSSQSGHNTVSWYQQALGQGPQFIFQYYREEENGRGNFPPRFSGLQFPNYSSELNVNALELDDSALYLCASSFWDRGRNEQFFGPGTRLTVL.

The chain couples TRBV5-1 to TRBJ1-2; tentatively, D is TRBD1 (6 bases). CDR1 SGHRS and CDR2 YFSETQ come from the germline V gene. Deletions cut 0 bases from V and 7 bases from J, with 13 bases between. The CDR3 runs to 14 residues. CDR3 protein: CASSLEVGGPGYTF. The CDR3, as DNA: TGCGCCAGCAGCTTGGAAGTGGGGGGGCCTGGCTACACCTTC.

The chain carries TRBV7-8 and TRBJ1-4; 7 bases line up with TRBD1. Germline V lookup: CDR1 SGHVS, CDR2 FQNEAQ. V was clipped by 4 bases and J by 5 bases; unmatched bases: 10. This CDR3 region has 16 residues. The CDR3 reads CASSSLQGQRNEKLFF. The CDR3 DNA follows: TGTGCCAGCAGCTCATTACAGGGGCAAAGAAATGAAAAACTGTTTTTT.

This chain joins TRBV2 and TRBJ1-2; 8 bases map to TRBD1. Germline lookup yields CDR1 SNHLY and CDR2 FYNNEI. The CDR3 is 15 amino acids. With V trimmed by 1 base and J by 5 bases, 6 bases remained unmatched. The CDR3 reads CASSEEFRGHYGYTF. As DNA, the CDR3 is TGTGCCAGCAGTGAAGAATTCAGGGGGCATTATGGCTACACCTTC.

This chain uses TRBV4-1 with TRBJ2-7; no reliable D call. V lost 0 bases and J lost 4, with 7 bases in between. The length of the CDR3 is 13 residues. Germline values: CDR1 MGHRA, CDR2 YSYEKL. The CDR3 sequence: CASSQDSYYEQYF. The CDR3 DNA follows: TGCGCCAGCAGCCAAGATTCCTATTACGAGCAGTACTTC.

This chain links TRBV27 with TRBJ2-5; tentatively, D is TRBD1 (5 bases). The V end was cut by 3 bases, the J end by 1 base, with 12 bases between. Germline V gives CDR1 MNHEY, CDR2 SMNVEV (reference sequence). The CDR3 runs to 15 residues. For the CDR3, the DNA is TGTGCCAGCAGTTTCAGGGTAACGAGCCAAGAGACCCAGTACTTC. It is translated as CASSFRVTSQETQYF.